This is a list of T cell receptor beta chains from one sample in a study of cytomegalovirus exposure and HLA in healthy donors. Clones were sequenced by immunoSEQ multiplex PCR, and TCRdb holds only the in-frame ones, with some missing. The profile shows about 150,000 clones, roughly 87% of them singletons. Sequences were obtained from PBMCs. These TCRs come from a young man in good health and CMV-seropositive. CDR3s include the opening cysteine and the closing phenylalanine or tryptophan. A D gene is named only where the DNA matches it firmly. The size of a clone is reported for some rows only, either as once, few or many, or as a class for expanded clones.

>NA|TRBV6-6|TRBJ1-1|TRBD1
TGTGCCAGCAGTTTAACGGGACAGGGGAACACTGAAGCTTTCTTT
CASSLTGQGNTEAFF
>NA|TRBV6-1|TRBJ2-7|NA
TGTGCCAGCAGTGGGGACTTGCTCGTTGACTACGAGCAGTACTTC
CASSGDLLVDYEQYF
>NA|TRBV5-1|TRBJ2-1|TRBD1
TGCGCCAGCAGCGGACAGGGAATCACCTACAATGAGCAGTTCTTC
CASSGQGITYNEQFF
>NA|TRBV27|TRBJ2-2|TRBD1
TGTGCCAGCAGTCCCATCCTAAAAAGACAGGGGAGCACCGGGGAGCTGTTTTTT
CASSPILKRQGSTGELFF
>NA|TRBV27|TRBJ1-1|TRBD1
TGTGCCAGCAGTCCGATGACAGGGTCTGAAGCTTTCTTT
CASSPMTGSEAFF
>NA|TRBV7-2|TRBJ2-7|NA
TGTGCCAGCAGCTTAAAGGGGGAAGGGTTCCACGAGCAGTACTTC
CASSLKGEGFHEQYF
>NA|TRBV30|TRBJ2-5|TRBD2
TGTGCCTGGAGTGTACTAGCGGCGCAAGAGACCCAGTACTTC
CAWSVLAAQETQYF
>medium-sized|TRBV6-5|TRBJ1-2|NA
TGTGCCAGTCGACGCGAAGCGCACTATGGCTACACCTTC
CASRREAHYGYTF
>NA|TRBV23-1|TRBJ1-4|NA
TGCGCCAGCACCAGGGGACCGCGGCACAGGGATGAAAAACTGTTTTTT
CASTRGPRHRDEKLFF
>NA|TRBV7-6|TRBJ1-2|NA
TGTGCCAGCAGCTTAACTCAGGGCATTAACTATGGCTACACCTTC
CASSLTQGINYGYTF
>NA|TRBV19|TRBJ1-2|TRBD1
TGTGCCAGTAGTACTGTGGACAGGGGGAGAGCTAACTATGGCTACACCTTC
CASSTVDRGRANYGYTF
>NA|TRBV28|TRBJ1-1|NA
TGTGCCAGCAGCCCCGGGGGAGGCACTGAAGCTTTCTTT
CASSPGGGTEAFF
>NA|TRBV6-1|TRBJ1-1|NA
TGTGCCAGCAGTGTTATCACAGGGAACACTGAAGCTTTCTTT
CASSVITGNTEAFF
>NA|TRBV13|TRBJ2-3|TRBD2
TGTGCCAGCAGCCTGCGGGGGTTCACAGATACGCAGTATTTT
CASSLRGFTDTQYF
>NA|TRBV6-1|TRBJ1-2|TRBD1
TGTGCCAGCAGTATCACCTGGACAGGGATTGGCTACACCTTC
CASSITWTGIGYTF
>NA|TRBV6-4|TRBJ1-5|NA
TGTGCCAGCAGTGAGGCCGGGTCCGGTCAGCCCCAGCATTTT
CASSEAGSGQPQHF
>NA|TRBV5-1|TRBJ2-3|TRBD2
TGCGCCAGCAGCGGTAGCGGGAGCCAAAGCACAGATACGCAGTATTTT
CASSGSGSQSTDTQYF
>NA|TRBV13|TRBJ2-1|NA
TGTGCCAGCAGCTTAGTATCTTACAATGAGCAGTTCTTC
CASSLVSYNEQFF
>NA|TRBV28|TRBJ1-2|TRBD1
TGTGCCAGCAGTACGACAGGGGGCTTGACGGGCTACACCTTC
CASSTTGGLTGYTF
>NA|TRBV5-1|TRBJ1-1|NA
TGCGCCAGCAGTTCCGACAGATTGAACACTGAAGCTTTCTTT
CASSSDRLNTEAFF
>NA|TRBV28|TRBJ2-1|TRBD1
TGTGCCAGCAATCCCAGGACAGGTTACAATGAGCAGTTCTTC
CASNPRTGYNEQFF
>NA|TRBV7-9|TRBJ2-1|NA
TGTGCCAGCAGCTCATTTAAGCGTGAGCAGTTCTTC
CASSSFKREQFF
>NA|TRBV7-9|TRBJ2-7|NA
TGTGCCAGCAGCTCTCCGGGGATCCCAATCGGGTACGAGCAGTACTTC
CASSSPGIPIGYEQYF
>NA|TRBV6-5|TRBJ2-3|TRBD2
TGTGCCAGCAAAGCGGGAGGTTCAGATACGCAGTATTTT
CASKAGGSDTQYF
>NA|TRBV4-2|TRBJ2-7|TRBD2
TGTGCCAGCAGCCAGTCGGCTAGCGGTCTAGGGGAGCAGTACTTC
CASSQSASGLGEQYF
>NA|TRBV11-2|TRBJ2-7|NA
TGTGCCAGCAGCTCGTCAGGGGCCGAGCAGTACTTC
CASSSSGAEQYF
>NA|TRBV6-4|TRBJ2-3|TRBD2
TGTGCCAGCAGTGACTTAGCGGGAGGCACAGATACGCAGTATTTT
CASSDLAGGTDTQYF
>NA|TRBV9|TRBJ2-3|TRBD2
TGTGCCAGCAGCACCGGACTAGCGGGCCCTCCTGATACGCAGTATTTT
CASSTGLAGPPDTQYF
>NA|TRBV2|TRBJ1-2|NA
TGTGCCAGCAGCGAACTCAGCTATGGCTACACCTTC
CASSELSYGYTF
>NA|TRBV6-1|TRBJ2-4|TRBD1
TGTGCCAGCAGTGCTAATCCATCCGGGACAGGGAGTCTAGCCAAAAACATTCAGTACTTC
CASSANPSGTGSLAKNIQYF
>once|TRBV2|TRBJ2-7|NA
NA
CASSEVAGGAEYF
>NA|TRBV7-9|TRBJ1-2|NA
TGTGCCAGCAGCTTGGCGGGCTTGACATTGGGCTACACCTTC
CASSLAGLTLGYTF
>NA|TRBV7-6|TRBJ1-1|NA
TGTGCCAGCAGCCCCACAGGGTTGTCGGGTGAAGCTTTCTTT
CASSPTGLSGEAFF
>NA|TRBV27|TRBJ2-7|NA
TGTGCCAGCAGGACAGGTTACTCCTACGAGCAGTACTTC
CASRTGYSYEQYF
>NA|TRBV5-6|TRBJ2-3|TRBD2
TGTGCCAGCAACTTAGGGGTAGCGGGGGCCCCGGGGTATTTT
CASNLGVAGAPGYF
>few|TRBV15|TRBJ1-1|NA
TGTGCCACCAGCAGAGGGGAGGGGTTGAACACTGAAGCTTTCTTT
CATSRGEGLNTEAFF
>NA|TRBV5-1|TRBJ2-1|NA
TGCGCCAGCAGCTCTGGGCGGGATTACTACAATGAGCAGTTCTTC
CASSSGRDYYNEQFF
>once|TRBV30|TRBJ1-2|TRBD1
TGTGCCTGCATAGGGACAGGCGCCTTATGCTTC
CACIGTGALCF
>NA|TRBV5-1|TRBJ1-2|TRBD1
TGCGCCAGCAGCTCGGACAACCGGGACAGGGGGCAAACTGGATATGGCTACACCTTC
CASSSDNRDRGQTGYGYTF
>NA|TRBV28|TRBJ1-2|TRBD1
TGTGCCAGCAGTTTGGCAGGGGGCGGCTACACCTTC
CASSLAGGGYTF
>NA|TRBV7-9|TRBJ2-3|NA
TGTGCCAGCAGCTTAAGTGTAGCCACAGATACGCAGTATTTT
CASSLSVATDTQYF
>once|TRBV10-3|TRBJ1-1|NA
TGTGCCATCAGTGAACCGGGACTGGGGGGAGAAGCTTTCTTT
CAISEPGLGGEAFF
>NA|TRBV5-1|TRBJ2-7|NA
TGCGCCAGCAGCACTGGTACAGGGTCCTACGAGCAGTACTTC
CASSTGTGSYEQYF
>few|TRBV10-2|TRBJ1-6|TRBD1
TGCGCCAGCAGTTCCTTAGGACAGGGAAATTCACCCCTCCACTTT
CASSSLGQGNSPLHF
>once|TRBV2|TRBJ2-3|NA
TGTGCCAGCAGGCCTCCCCAGGGGGGCAAGCATGGGACGCAGTATTTT
CASRPPQGGKHGTQYF
>medium-sized|TRBV10-2|TRBJ2-7|TRBD1
TGCGCCAGCAGTGATACTGGACAGGGCTACGAGCAGTACTTC
CASSDTGQGYEQYF
>NA|TRBV5-6|TRBJ1-1|NA
TGTGCCAGCAGTCTCACAGCTAACACTGAAGCTTTCTTT
CASSLTANTEAFF
>NA|TRBV18|TRBJ1-4|TRBD1
TGTGCCAGCTCACCACCGGCAGGGGGGAAAAAACTGTTTTTT
CASSPPAGGKKLFF
>NA|TRBV4-2|TRBJ2-1|TRBD2
TGTGCCAGCAGCCCCGACGGGCTAGCGGGGGGGGATGAGCAGTTCTTC
CASSPDGLAGGDEQFF